This record looks at one T cell receptor (beta chain) sequence and its context. This sample is part of a study of T cell responses to AZD1222 COVID-19 vaccine. The V gene lost 2 bases and the J gene lost 10 bases, with 13 bases spanning the gap. Germline V gene lookup returns CDR1 SGHTS and CDR2 YDEGEE. The CDR3 length is 13 residues. The protocol was immunoSEQ multiplex PCR, while the TCRdb copy is restricted to in-frame clones and leaves out a portion. There are 120,000 or so clones in the sample; 90% occur only once, and less than 4.5% lies in the top ten. This clonotype originated in an adult in good health. The chain uses TRBV5-8 and TRBJ1-5; maybe TRBD1 (5 bases). The sample was peripheral blood, taken on day 0 of MenACWY control vaccination. The DNA for the CDR3 is TGTGCCAGCAGCTTTTTAGGGGTCGGACCCCAGCATTTT. Translation: CASSFLGVGPQHF.